Following are 14 T cell receptor beta chains from one sample sequenced in a study of blood T cell repertoires in COVID-19. Libraries were prepared by immunoSEQ multiplex PCR; TCRdb keeps only in-frame clonotypes and omits some of them. The profile shows over 80,000 clones, approximately 79% of them singletons. Sequencing input: peripheral blood. These receptors all stem from a woman older than 75 with active or convalescent COVID-19.

The chain employs TRBV7-2 and TRBJ2-7; tentative D call: TRBD1 (5 bases). Between the trimmed V and J ends, which lost 5 bases and 6 bases, there was a span of 17 bases. Germline assignment: CDR1 SGHTA and CDR2 FQGNSA. The CDR3 totals 14 residues. The CDR3 DNA sequence: TGTGCCAGCAGCCACCTCTGGGGCCCCAGCGAGCAGTACTTC. Its translation: CASSHLWGPSEQYF.

The CDR3 coding sequence is TGTGCCAGCAGTGGACTAGCGGGAGGCCAACGCGGGGAGCTGTTTTTT. Protein product: CASSGLAGGQRGELFF. The rearrangement uses TRBV6-1 and TRBJ2-2; TRBD2 aligns across 13 bases. Germline V CDR1 and CDR2: MNHNS, SASEGT. After removal of 4 bases from V and 7 bases from J, the junction contained 6 bases not matched to a gene. This CDR3 is 16 amino acids long.

This clone is a singleton in its sample. The chain links TRBV18 to TRBJ1-4, with 9 bases identical to TRBD1. The CDR3 loop spans 14 amino acids. Trimming took 4 bases from V and 8 from J; bases not matched to a gene: 5. Germline CDR1 and CDR2: KGHSH and LQKENI. CDR3 coding DNA: TGTGCCAGCTCACTCGGGACAGGGAAGGAAAAACTGTTTTTT. Encoded protein: CASSLGTGKEKLFF.

The chain uses TRBV30 and TRBJ1-5; 8 bases are a match to TRBD1. In germline, CDR1 is GTSNPN, CDR2 SVGIG (reference sequence). The V and J ends lost 0 bases and 11 bases, in that order; junction bases with no gene match: 18. The CDR3 length is 17 residues. CDR3 in amino acids: CAWSVRPVGTGPEAQHF. The CDR3 DNA sequence: TGTGCCTGGAGTGTACGCCCGGTAGGGACAGGCCCCGAGGCCCAGCATTTT.

The chain joins TRBV5-4 to TRBJ2-1; possible D gene TRBD2, 7 bases. Trimming left V 3 bases short and J 1 base short, with 14 bases between. Germline V gene data show CDR1 as SGHNT and CDR2 as YYREEE (reference sequence). There are 16 residues in the CDR3. Written as DNA, the CDR3 is TGTGCCAGCAGCTGGGGGGCGGGAGCTTCCTACAATGAGCAGTTCTTC. Residues: CASSWGAGASYNEQFF.

The chain employs TRBV5-1 and TRBJ1-2, with 9 bases matching TRBD1. V lost 3 bases and J lost 6; bases outside the gene matches: 3. CDR1 is SGHRS, CDR2 YFSETQ, per germline. CDR3 length: 13 residues. This chain's CDR3 is CASSSQGANGYTF. Written as DNA, the CDR3 is TGCGCCAGCAGCTCACAGGGGGCGAATGGCTACACCTTC.

This rearrangement joins TRBV29-1 to TRBJ1-1, with 7 bases lining up with TRBD1. Germline-derived CDR1 and CDR2 are SQVTM and ANQGSEA. With V trimmed by 4 bases and J by 9 bases, 11 bases remained unmatched. The CDR3 spans 13 residues. In DNA, the CDR3 is TGCAGCGTTGCAGGGGGACCCAACACACAAGCTTTCTTT. Translation gives CSVAGGPNTQAFF.

The rearrangement links TRBV7-3 to TRBJ2-3, with TRBD1 identical over 7 bases. Germline CDR1 and CDR2: SGHTA and FQGTGA. The junction had 6 bases not matched to a gene; V was cut back by 3 bases and J by 6 bases. The CDR3 has 14 residues. CDR3 protein: CASSLRGHGDTQYF. The CDR3 DNA sequence: TGTGCCAGCAGCTTGAGGGGGCATGGCGATACGCAGTATTTT.

Details on this clone: The same CDR3 also results from other DNA sequences found in this sample. The gene calls are TRBV7-3 and TRBJ1-6; no reliable D call. The CDR3 loop spans 14 amino acids. The germline V and J ends were trimmed by 5 bases and 0 bases, with 5 bases remaining between them. In germline, CDR1 is SGHTA, CDR2 FQGTGA. The CDR3 coding sequence is TGTGCCAGCAGCCTGAGCTCCTATAATTCACCCCTCCACTTT. It specifies CASSLSSYNSPLHF.

The chain joins TRBV2 to TRBJ2-2, with a tentative D call TRBD2 (5 bases). The CDR3 is 13 residues long. The V and J ends lost 2 bases and 6 bases respectively, with 7 bases between them. Per the germline V gene, CDR1 is SNHLY and CDR2 is FYNNEI. The CDR3 loop reads CASSEYGAGELFF. The DNA of the CDR3 is TGTGCCAGCAGTGAATACGGGGCCGGGGAGCTGTTTTTT. Drawing the rest from reference TRBV2 and TRBJ2-2, the complete variable domain is EPEVTQTPSHQVTQMGQEVILRCVPISNHLYFYWYRQILGQKVEFLVSFYNNEISEKSEIFDDQFSVERPDGSNFTLKIRSTKLEDSAMYFCASSEYGAGELFFGEGSRLTVL.

This clone was seen more than once but under ten times. V and J are TRBV29-1 and TRBJ2-3; D remains unclear. Trimming removed 7 bases at V and 1 base at J, with 3 bases between. The CDR3 has 10 residues. Germline values: CDR1 SQVTM, CDR2 ANQGSEA. The chain's CDR3 is CSGGTDTQYF. The CDR3 DNA sequence: TGCAGCGGAGGCACAGATACGCAGTATTTT.

The V and J genes are TRBV11-2 and TRBJ2-5, with TRBD2 identical over 8 bases. V lost 1 base, J lost 4 bases, and 11 bases stayed unmatched. The germline gives CDR1 SGHAT, CDR2 FQNNGV. This CDR3 contains 17 residues. Written as DNA, the CDR3 is TGTGCCAGCAGCTTAGGGCTATCCGGGAGGGCCGGAGAGACCCAGTACTTC. As protein: CASSLGLSGRAGETQYF.

This sequence joins TRBV4-3 and TRBJ1-1; no reliable D call. V gave up 1 base and J gave up 4 bases, with 7 bases separating them. The CDR3 spans 13 residues. From germline, CDR1 is LGHNA and CDR2 YSLEER. The CDR3 is CASSQGRSTEAFF. The DNA for the CDR3 is TGCGCCAGCAGCCAAGGACGGAGCACTGAAGCTTTCTTT.

V usage is TRBV5-6 and J usage is TRBJ2-1; 8 nucleotides agree with TRBD2. Trimming removed 4 bases from V and 0 bases from J; junction bases left unmatched: 12. CDR3 size: 18 residues. Per the germline V gene, CDR1 is SGHDT and CDR2 is YYEEEE. The CDR3 region has the DNA TGTGCCAGCAGCCCCGCGGCCCTTAGCGGGGTCTCCTACAATGAGCAGTTCTTC. Translating gives CASSPAALSGVSYNEQFF. Full variable domain (remainder filled in from reference TRBV5-6 and TRBJ2-1): DAGVTQSPTHLIKTRGQQVTLRCSPKSGHDTVSWYQQALGQGPQFIFQYYEEEERQRGNFPDRFSGHQFPNYSSELNVNALLLGDSALYLCASSPAALSGVSYNEQFFGPGTRLTVL.